These T cell receptor beta chains were read from a single sample in a study of monozygotic twins with inflammatory bowel disease. From the 5' RACE reads, TCRdb lists one entry per CDR3 protein and no DNA. The sample totals approximately 400,000 distinct CDR3 sequences; its top ten clones hold roughly 2.3%. The material sequenced was blood. These receptors were taken from a human donor with ulcerative colitis or Crohn's disease, or a healthy co-twin of an affected twin (not recorded which). CDR3s include the opening cysteine and the closing phenylalanine or tryptophan.

j_gene: TRBJ1-5; v_gene: TRBV12-3/TRBV12-4; CDR3aa: CASGYSNQPQHF
j_gene: TRBJ2-7; v_gene: TRBV7-2; CDR3aa: CASSPMRGRTSYEQYF
j_gene: TRBJ1-3; v_gene: TRBV6-6; CDR3aa: CASSYSGSGNTIYF
j_gene: TRBJ2-7; v_gene: TRBV27; CDR3aa: CASRRRETNEQYF
j_gene: TRBJ1-2; v_gene: TRBV14; CDR3aa: CASSQDGPALSYGYTF
j_gene: TRBJ2-2; v_gene: TRBV28; CDR3aa: CASRPSSGRTTGELFF
j_gene: TRBJ2-7; v_gene: TRBV20-1; CDR3aa: CSSLGQGETEQYF
j_gene: TRBJ2-1; v_gene: TRBV6-2/TRBV6-3; CDR3aa: CASSYSDIEIF
j_gene: TRBJ2-6; v_gene: TRBV4-1; CDR3aa: CASSQKIHRAGANVLTF
j_gene: TRBJ1-3; v_gene: TRBV10-3; CDR3aa: CAISASTGSPGNTIYF
j_gene: TRBJ1-1; v_gene: TRBV5-1; CDR3aa: CASSLVFGQNTEAFF
j_gene: TRBJ1-1; v_gene: TRBV12-3/TRBV12-4; CDR3aa: CASSRGQGATEAFF
j_gene: TRBJ2-7; v_gene: TRBV29-1; CDR3aa: CSVEFENEQYF
j_gene: TRBJ2-3; v_gene: TRBV6-2/TRBV6-3; CDR3aa: CASSYSFYREGLETITDTQYF
j_gene: TRBJ2-7; v_gene: TRBV20-1; CDR3aa: CSACCRGPLGEQYF
j_gene: TRBJ1-2; v_gene: TRBV12-2; CDR3aa: CASRPPGGDPYYGYTF
j_gene: TRBJ1-5; v_gene: TRBV3-1; CDR3aa: CASSHSTGDRQPQHF
j_gene: TRBJ1-2; v_gene: TRBV30; CDR3aa: CAWSPNSEGGYTF
j_gene: TRBJ1-2; v_gene: TRBV7-2; CDR3aa: CASSVQGGHVYGYTF
j_gene: TRBJ1-6; v_gene: TRBV7-2; CDR3aa: CASSVDRGYSPLHF
j_gene: TRBJ2-3; v_gene: TRBV7-2; CDR3aa: CASSLVSGGASDTQYF
j_gene: TRBJ1-5; v_gene: TRBV5-1; CDR3aa: CASSLIPGAGQPQHF
j_gene: TRBJ2-2; v_gene: TRBV11-2; CDR3aa: CASNLWAAGELFF
j_gene: TRBJ2-3; v_gene: TRBV7-9; CDR3aa: CASSRDRGGDTQYF
j_gene: TRBJ1-5; v_gene: TRBV7-2; CDR3aa: CASSPGTGSNQPQHF
j_gene: TRBJ2-7; v_gene: TRBV19; CDR3aa: CASSGDFYEQYF